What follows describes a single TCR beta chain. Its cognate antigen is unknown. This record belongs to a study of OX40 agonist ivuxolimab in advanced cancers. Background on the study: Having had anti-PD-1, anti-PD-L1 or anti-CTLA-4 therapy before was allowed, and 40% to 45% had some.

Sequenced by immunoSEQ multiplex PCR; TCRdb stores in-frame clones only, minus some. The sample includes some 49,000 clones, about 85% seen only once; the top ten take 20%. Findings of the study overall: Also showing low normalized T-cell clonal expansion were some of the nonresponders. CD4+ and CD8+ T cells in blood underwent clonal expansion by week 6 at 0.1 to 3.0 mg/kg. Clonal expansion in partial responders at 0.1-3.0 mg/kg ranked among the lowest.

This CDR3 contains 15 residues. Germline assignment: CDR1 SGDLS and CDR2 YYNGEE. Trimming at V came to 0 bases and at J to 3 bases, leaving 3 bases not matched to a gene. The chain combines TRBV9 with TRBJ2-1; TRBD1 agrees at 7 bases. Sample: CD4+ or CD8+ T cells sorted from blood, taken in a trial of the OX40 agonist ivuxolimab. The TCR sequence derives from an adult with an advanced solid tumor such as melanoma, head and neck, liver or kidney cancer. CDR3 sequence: CASSVGGGGYNEQFF. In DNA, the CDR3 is TGTGCCAGCAGCGTAGGAGGGGGCGGCTACAATGAGCAGTTCTTC.